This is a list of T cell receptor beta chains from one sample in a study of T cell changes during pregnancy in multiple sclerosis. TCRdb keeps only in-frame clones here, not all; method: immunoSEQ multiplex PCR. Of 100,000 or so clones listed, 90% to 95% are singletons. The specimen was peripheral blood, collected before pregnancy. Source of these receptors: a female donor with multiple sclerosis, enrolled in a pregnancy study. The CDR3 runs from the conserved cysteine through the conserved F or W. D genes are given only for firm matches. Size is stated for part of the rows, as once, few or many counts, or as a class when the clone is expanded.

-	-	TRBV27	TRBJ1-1	CASTRLQGISTEAFF	TGTGCCAGCACCCGGCTACAGGGAATCAGCACTGAAGCTTTCTTT
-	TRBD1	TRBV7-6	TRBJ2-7	CASSRQGVAYEQYF	TGTGCCAGCAGCCGACAGGGGGTAGCCTACGAGCAGTACTTC
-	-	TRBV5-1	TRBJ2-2	CASSLDGTYTGELFF	TGCGCCAGCAGCTTGGATGGCACCTACACCGGGGAGCTGTTTTTT
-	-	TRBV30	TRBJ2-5	CAWTSGGETQYF	TGTGCCTGGACCTCAGGAGGAGAGACCCAGTACTTC
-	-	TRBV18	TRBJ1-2	CASSNPGDGYTF	TGTGCCAGCTCAAACCCAGGGGATGGCTACACCTTC
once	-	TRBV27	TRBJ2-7	CASSRGSASYEQYF	TGTGCCAGCAGTCGGGGTAGCGCGTCCTACGAGCAGTACTTC
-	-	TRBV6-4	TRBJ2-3	CASSDRTGYTQYF	TGTGCCAGCAGTGACAGAACAGGGTATACGCAGTATTTT
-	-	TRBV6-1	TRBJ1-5	CASSEGANNQPQHF	TGTGCCAGCAGTGAGGGGGCAAACAATCAGCCCCAGCATTTT
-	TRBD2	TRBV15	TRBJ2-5	CATSRSLLAGGLVGETQYF	TGTGCCACCAGCAGATCGTTGCTAGCGGGAGGGCTTGTTGGAGAGACCCAGTACTTC
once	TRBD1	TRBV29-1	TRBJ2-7	CSALRGQGGEQYF	TGCAGCGCCCTTAGGGGACAGGGCGGCGAGCAGTACTTC
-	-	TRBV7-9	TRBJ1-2	CASSSTGGYTF	TGTGCCAGCAGCTCTACGGGAGGCTACACCTTC
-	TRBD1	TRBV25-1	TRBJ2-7	CASSEAGTGSYEQYF	TGTGCCAGCAGTGAAGCAGGGACAGGGTCTTACGAGCAGTACTTC
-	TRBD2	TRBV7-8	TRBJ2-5	CASSLISGGVQETQYF	TGTGCCAGCAGCTTAATTAGCGGGGGGGTCCAAGAGACCCAGTACTTC
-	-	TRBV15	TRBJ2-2	CATSSRAAGELFF	TGTGCCACCAGCTCCAGGGCAGCGGGGGAGCTGTTTTTT
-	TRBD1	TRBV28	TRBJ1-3	CASSLTGVANRNTIYF	TGTGCCAGCAGTTTGACAGGGGTCGCTAATCGAAACACCATATATTTT
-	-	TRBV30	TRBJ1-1	CAWSYRSHGNTEAFF	TGTGCCTGGAGCTACAGGTCTCACGGAAACACTGAAGCTTTCTTT
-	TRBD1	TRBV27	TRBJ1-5	CASRSLQGEKNQPQHF	TGTGCCAGCAGATCTCTACAGGGGGAGAAGAATCAGCCCCAGCATTTT
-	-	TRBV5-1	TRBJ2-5	CASSFLPSGEETQYF	TGCGCCAGCAGCTTTTTACCCTCCGGGGAAGAGACCCAGTACTTC
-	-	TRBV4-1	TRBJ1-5	CASSHRQATQPQHF	TGCGCCAGCAGCCACAGACAGGCAACTCAGCCCCAGCATTTT
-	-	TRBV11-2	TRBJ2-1	CASSLAHRLANSYNEQFF	TGTGCCAGCAGCTTAGCGCATCGGCTAGCGAACTCCTACAATGAGCAGTTCTTC
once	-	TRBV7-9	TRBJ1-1	CASSPRGNTEAFF	TGTGCCAGCAGCCCACGAGGGAACACTGAAGCTTTCTTT
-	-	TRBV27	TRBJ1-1	CASSLRRHQDGNTEAFF	TGTGCCAGCAGTTTGAGGAGGCACCAGGATGGGAACACTGAAGCTTTCTTT
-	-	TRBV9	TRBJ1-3	CASSVQGRGNTIYF	TGTGCCAGCAGCGTACAGGGGCGCGGAAACACCATATATTTT
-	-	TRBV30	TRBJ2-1	CAWSVTSLTDEQFF	TGTGCCTGGAGCGTAACTAGCTTAACCGATGAGCAGTTCTTC
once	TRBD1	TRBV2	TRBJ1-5	CASSDRVGSNQPQHF	TGTGCCAGCAGCGACAGGGTCGGGAGCAATCAGCCCCAGCATTTT
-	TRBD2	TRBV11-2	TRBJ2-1	CASSSTRVGTRGRHEQFF	TGTGCCAGCAGCTCAACCCGGGTGGGGACTAGGGGGAGGCATGAGCAGTTCTTC
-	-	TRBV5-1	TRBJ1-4	CASSLDGGGEKLFF	TGCGCCAGCAGCTTGGACGGGGGAGGTGAAAAACTGTTTTTT
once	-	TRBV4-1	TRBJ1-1	CASSQAWAGVDTEAFF	TGCGCCAGCAGCCAAGCCTGGGCGGGGGTAGACACTGAAGCTTTCTTT
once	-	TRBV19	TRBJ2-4	CASGTGPLGIQYF	TGTGCCAGTGGAACAGGGCCCCTGGGGATTCAGTACTTC
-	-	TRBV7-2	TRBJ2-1	CASSLLGVGVYNEQFF	TGTGCCAGCAGCCTCCTGGGAGTTGGGGTATACAATGAGCAGTTCTTC
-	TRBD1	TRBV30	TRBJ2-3	CAWTRRDREADTQYF	TGTGCCTGGACCAGGAGGGACAGGGAGGCAGATACGCAGTATTTT
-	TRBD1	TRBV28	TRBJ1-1	CASSSAGGHTEAFF	TGTGCCAGCAGTTCTGCAGGGGGGCACACTGAAGCTTTCTTT
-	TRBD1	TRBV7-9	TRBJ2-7	CASSLGTGDEQYF	TGTGCCAGCAGCTTGGGAACAGGGGACGAGCAGTACTTC
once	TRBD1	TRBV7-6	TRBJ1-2	CASSTGQGYGYTF	TGTGCCAGCAGCACGGGACAGGGATATGGCTACACCTTC
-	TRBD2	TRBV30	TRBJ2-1	CAWAVGGLAGGPRTTNEQFF	TGTGCCTGGGCGGTGGGGGGCCTAGCGGGAGGGCCTCGGACGACCAATGAGCAGTTCTTC
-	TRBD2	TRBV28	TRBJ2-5	CASSILAGGFGKETQYF	TGTGCCAGCAGTATATTAGCGGGAGGTTTCGGAAAAGAGACCCAGTACTTC
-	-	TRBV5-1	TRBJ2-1	CASSPSGTGTNEQFF	TGCGCCAGCAGTCCCTCCGGCACAGGGACGAATGAGCAGTTCTTC
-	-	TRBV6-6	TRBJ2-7	CASKIRDTAYEQYF	TGTGCCAGCAAAATACGGGACACAGCCTACGAGCAGTACTTC
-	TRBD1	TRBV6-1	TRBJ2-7	CASSEWGGQGGEQYF	TGTGCCAGCAGTGAATGGGGGGGACAGGGTGGAGAGCAGTACTTC
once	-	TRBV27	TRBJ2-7	CASTSHSEQYF	TGTGCCAGCACCTCCCACTCCGAGCAGTACTTC
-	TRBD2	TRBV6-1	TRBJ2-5	CASSVRLASETQYF	TGTGCCAGCAGTGTTCGACTAGCGAGCGAGACCCAGTACTTC
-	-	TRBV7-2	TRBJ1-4	CASSLGGSTNEKLFF	TGTGCCAGCAGTCTTGGGGGGAGTACTAATGAAAAACTGTTTTTT
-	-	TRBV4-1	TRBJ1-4	CASSRSQVPVNEKLFF	TGCGCCAGCAGCCGAAGCCAGGTCCCAGTAAATGAAAAACTGTTTTTT
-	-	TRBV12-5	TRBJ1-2	CASGLVTWVEGERNYGYTF	TGTGCTAGTGGTTTGGTAACATGGGTTGAGGGGGAGAGGAACTATGGCTACACCTTC
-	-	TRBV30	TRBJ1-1	CAWSGPDSLYAEAFF	TGTGCCTGGAGCGGACCGGACAGCCTATACGCTGAAGCTTTCTTT
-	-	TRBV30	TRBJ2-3	CAWSVLERDTDTQYF	TGTGCCTGGAGTGTACTCGAGAGGGACACAGATACGCAGTATTTT
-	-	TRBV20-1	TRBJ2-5	CSASSEETQYF	TGCAGTGCTAGCAGCGAGGAGACCCAGTACTTC